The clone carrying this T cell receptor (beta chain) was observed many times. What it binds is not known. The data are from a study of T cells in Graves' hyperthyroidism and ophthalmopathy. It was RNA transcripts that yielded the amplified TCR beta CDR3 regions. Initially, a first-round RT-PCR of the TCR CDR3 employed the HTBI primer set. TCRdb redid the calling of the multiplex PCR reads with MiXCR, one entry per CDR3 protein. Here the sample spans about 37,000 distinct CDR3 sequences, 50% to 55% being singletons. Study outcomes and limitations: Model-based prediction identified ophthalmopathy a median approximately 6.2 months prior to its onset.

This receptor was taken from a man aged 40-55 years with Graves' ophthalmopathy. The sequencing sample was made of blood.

For the CDR3, the DNA is TGTGCCAGCAGTCCGGGACAGGGAATAGAAGAGCAGTACTTC. Protein: CASSPGQGIEEQYF. V and J are TRBV6-2 or TRBV6-3 and TRBJ2-7; 9 bases are a match to TRBD1. Per germline, CDR1 MNHEY and CDR2 SVGEGT. The V gene end was trimmed by 5 bases and the J gene end by 7 bases; junction bases not matched to a gene: 9. The CDR3 covers 14 residues.